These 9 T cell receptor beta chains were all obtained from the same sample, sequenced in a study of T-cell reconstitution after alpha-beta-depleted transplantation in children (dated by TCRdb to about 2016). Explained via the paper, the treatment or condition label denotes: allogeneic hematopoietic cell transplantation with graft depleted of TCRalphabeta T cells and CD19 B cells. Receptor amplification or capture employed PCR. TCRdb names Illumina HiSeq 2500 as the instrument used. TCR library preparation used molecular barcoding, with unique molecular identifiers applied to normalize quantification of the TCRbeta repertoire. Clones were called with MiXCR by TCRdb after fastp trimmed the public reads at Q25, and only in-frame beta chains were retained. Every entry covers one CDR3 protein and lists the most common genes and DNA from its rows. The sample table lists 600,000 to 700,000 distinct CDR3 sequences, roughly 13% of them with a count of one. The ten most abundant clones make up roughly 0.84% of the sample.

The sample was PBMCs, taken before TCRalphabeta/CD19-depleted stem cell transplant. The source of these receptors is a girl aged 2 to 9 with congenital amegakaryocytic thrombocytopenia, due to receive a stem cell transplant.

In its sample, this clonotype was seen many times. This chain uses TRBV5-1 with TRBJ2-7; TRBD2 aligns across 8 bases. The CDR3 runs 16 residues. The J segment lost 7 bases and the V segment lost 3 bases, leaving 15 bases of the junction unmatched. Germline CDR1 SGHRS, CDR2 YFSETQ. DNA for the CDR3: TGCGCCAGCAGCTCTTCGATAGCGGGGATGATTGTTGAGCAGTACTTC. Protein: CASSSSIAGMIVEQYF.

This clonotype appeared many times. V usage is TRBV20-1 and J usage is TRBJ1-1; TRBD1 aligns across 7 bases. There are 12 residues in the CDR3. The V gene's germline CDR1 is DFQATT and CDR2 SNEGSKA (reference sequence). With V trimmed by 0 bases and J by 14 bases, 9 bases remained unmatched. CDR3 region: CSARDGTAPVFF. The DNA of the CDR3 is TGCAGTGCTAGAGACGGGACAGCCCCAGTCTTCTTT.

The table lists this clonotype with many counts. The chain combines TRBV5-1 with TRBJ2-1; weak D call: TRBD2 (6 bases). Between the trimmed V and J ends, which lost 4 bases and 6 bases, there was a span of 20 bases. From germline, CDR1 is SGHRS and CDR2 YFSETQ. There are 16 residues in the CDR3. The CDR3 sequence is CASSALAEPWGNEQFF. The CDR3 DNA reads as TGCGCCAGCAGCGCCTTAGCGGAACCTTGGGGCAATGAGCAGTTCTTC.

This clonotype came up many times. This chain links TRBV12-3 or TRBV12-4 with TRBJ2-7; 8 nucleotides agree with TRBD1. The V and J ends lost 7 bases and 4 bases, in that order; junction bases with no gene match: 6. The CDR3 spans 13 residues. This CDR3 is CASKLQGVYEQYF. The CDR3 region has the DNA TGTGCCAGCAAATTACAGGGGGTTTACGAGCAGTACTTC.

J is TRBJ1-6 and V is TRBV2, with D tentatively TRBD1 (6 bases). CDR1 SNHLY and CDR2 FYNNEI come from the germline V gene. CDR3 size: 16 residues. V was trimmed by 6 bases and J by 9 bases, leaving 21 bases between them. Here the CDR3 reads CASRGRDIFASSPLHF. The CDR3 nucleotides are TGTGCCAGCAGGGGCCGGGACATATTCGCTAGTTCACCCCTCCACTTT.

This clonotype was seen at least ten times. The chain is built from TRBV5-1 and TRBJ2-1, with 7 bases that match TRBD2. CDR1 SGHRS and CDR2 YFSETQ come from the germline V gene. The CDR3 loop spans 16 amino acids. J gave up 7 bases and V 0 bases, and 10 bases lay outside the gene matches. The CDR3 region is CASSLEAQVGGNEQFF. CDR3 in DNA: TGCGCCAGCAGCTTGGAGGCACAAGTGGGGGGGAATGAGCAGTTCTTC.

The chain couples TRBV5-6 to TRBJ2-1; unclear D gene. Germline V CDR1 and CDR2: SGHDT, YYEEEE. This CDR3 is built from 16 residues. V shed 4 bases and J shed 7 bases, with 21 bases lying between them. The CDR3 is CASSPHRARGDNEQFF. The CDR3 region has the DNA TGTGCCAGCAGCCCCCACCGGGCGAGAGGCGATAATGAGCAGTTCTTC. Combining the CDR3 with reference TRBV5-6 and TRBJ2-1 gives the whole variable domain DAGVTQSPTHLIKTRGQQVTLRCSPKSGHDTVSWYQQALGQGPQFIFQYYEEEERQRGNFPDRFSGHQFPNYSSELNVNALLLGDSALYLCASSPHRARGDNEQFFGPGTRLTVL.

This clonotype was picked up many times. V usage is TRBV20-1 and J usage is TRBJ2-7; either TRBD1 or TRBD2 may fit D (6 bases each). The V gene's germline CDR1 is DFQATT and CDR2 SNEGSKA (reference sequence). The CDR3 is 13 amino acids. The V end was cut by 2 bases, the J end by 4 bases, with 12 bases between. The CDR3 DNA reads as TGCAGTGCTAGAAAACAGGGAGGATACGAGCAGTACTTC. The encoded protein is CSARKQGGYEQYF.

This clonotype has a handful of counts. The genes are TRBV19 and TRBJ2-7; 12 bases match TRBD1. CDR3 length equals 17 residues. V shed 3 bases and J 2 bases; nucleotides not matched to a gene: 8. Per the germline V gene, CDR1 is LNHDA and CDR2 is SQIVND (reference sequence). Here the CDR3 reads CASSMPGQGAITYEQYF. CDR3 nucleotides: TGTGCCAGTAGTATGCCGGGACAGGGGGCGATAACCTACGAGCAGTACTTC.